Listed below are T cell receptor beta chains from one sample, sequenced in a study of blood T cells in healthy people across ages. TCRdb ran MiXCR on the 5' RACE reads and lists one entry per CDR3 protein. This table has about 840,000 distinct CDR3 sequences, 25% to 35% appearing once. The same data also contributed to another study, on T cells of mothers and their children.

Sequenced: blood. The receptors were sampled from a woman aged 40 to 50 in good health. Each CDR3 is given with its conserved first and last residue. The D gene is left open where the match is weak. Expanded clones get a size class; other rows say once, few or many, or leave the size out.

d_gene	v_gene	abundance	j_gene	CDR3aa	CDR3nt
TRBD2	TRBV18	.	TRBJ2-7	CAGSPGTSGGYEQYF	TGTGCCGGCTCACCAGGGACTAGCGGGGGCTACGAGCAGTACTTC
.	TRBV20-1	many	TRBJ2-7	CSASRGGFSSYEQYF	TGCAGTGCTAGTCGCGGGGGCTTCAGCTCCTACGAGCAGTACTTC
.	TRBV20-1	few	TRBJ2-1	CSAREGNYNEQFF	TGCAGTGCTAGAGAGGGCAATTACAATGAGCAGTTCTTC
.	TRBV11-2	.	TRBJ1-2	CASSPGASLSYGYTF	TGTGCCAGCAGCCCGGGGGCATCCCTGTCCTATGGCTACACCTTC
.	TRBV7-3	few	TRBJ2-1	CASSPDGSYNEQFF	TGTGCCAGCAGCCCGGACGGTTCCTACAATGAGCAGTTCTTC
.	TRBV5-1	many	TRBJ1-1	CASSSQGDTEAFF	TGCGCCAGCAGCTCACAGGGAGACACTGAAGCTTTCTTT
.	TRBV4-3	many	TRBJ1-2	CASSPTPTGSYGYTF	TGCGCCAGCAGCCCAACCCCCACAGGGTCCTATGGCTACACCTTC
TRBD1	TRBV28	.	TRBJ2-5	CASTRDRRGTQYF	TGTGCCAGCACCCGGGACAGGAGGGGGACCCAGTACTTC
.	TRBV5-1	.	TRBJ2-7	CASSPKISPKSSYEQYF	TGCGCCAGCAGCCCAAAAATATCTCCGAAGAGCTCCTACGAGCAGTACTTC
TRBD1	TRBV30	few	TRBJ1-5	CAFDRGNQPQHF	TGTGCCTTCGACAGGGGAAATCAGCCCCAGCATTTT
.	TRBV18	.	TRBJ1-2	CASSPPGRAAGSGYTF	TGTGCCAGCTCACCACCGGGCCGGGCGGCGGGGTCTGGCTACACCTTC
TRBD2	TRBV12-3/TRBV12-4	many	TRBJ2-3	CASSPRGVTDTQYF	TGTGCCAGCAGCCCCCGGGGGGTCACAGATACGCAGTATTTT
.	TRBV10-3	many	TRBJ2-1	CAISESSNEQFF	TGTGCCATCAGTGAGTCTTCTAATGAGCAGTTCTTC
TRBD1	TRBV20-1	many	TRBJ1-2	CSAFIPRGPDGYTF	TGCAGTGCATTTATCCCCAGGGGGCCGGATGGCTACACCTTC
.	TRBV21-1	.	TRBJ1-6	CASRERRHNSPLHF	TGTGCCAGCAGGGAGAGGAGGCACAATTCACCCCTCCACTTT
.	TRBV2	few	TRBJ2-1	CASSEDLGAYNEQFF	TGTGCCAGCAGTGAAGATTTAGGGGCCTACAATGAGCAGTTCTTC
TRBD1	TRBV4-3	.	TRBJ2-7	CVSSQDGQGYEQYF	TGCGTCAGCAGCCAAGATGGACAGGGCTACGAGCAGTACTTC
TRBD1	TRBV5-1	few	TRBJ1-6	CASSLDSGQGRNSPLHF	TGCGCCAGCAGCTTGGATAGTGGACAGGGGAGAAATTCACCCCTCCACTTT
TRBD1	TRBV5-1	.	TRBJ1-6	CACSSTGARNSPLHF	TGCGCCTGCAGCTCAACAGGGGCCAGGAATTCACCCCTCCACTTT
.	TRBV6-5	.	TRBJ2-7	CASRVDGTLSYEQYF	TGTGCCAGCAGGGTGGACGGGACACTTTCCTACGAGCAGTACTTC
.	TRBV5-5	.	TRBJ1-5	CASSISPNQPQHF	TGTGCCAGCAGTATAAGTCCAAATCAGCCCCAGCATTTT
.	TRBV12-3/TRBV12-4	.	TRBJ2-2	CASSPYASGELFF	TGTGCCAGCAGTCCCTACGCGTCGGGGGAGCTGTTTTTT
.	TRBV7-8	few	TRBJ2-5	CASSLATGDPLETQYF	TGTGCCAGCAGCTTAGCGACTGGGGACCCGCTCGAGACCCAGTACTTC
.	TRBV27	few	TRBJ1-6	CASSYLDLGAEPQSPLHF	TGTGCCAGCAGCTATCTGGACCTGGGTGCGGAGCCACAATCACCCCTCCACTTT